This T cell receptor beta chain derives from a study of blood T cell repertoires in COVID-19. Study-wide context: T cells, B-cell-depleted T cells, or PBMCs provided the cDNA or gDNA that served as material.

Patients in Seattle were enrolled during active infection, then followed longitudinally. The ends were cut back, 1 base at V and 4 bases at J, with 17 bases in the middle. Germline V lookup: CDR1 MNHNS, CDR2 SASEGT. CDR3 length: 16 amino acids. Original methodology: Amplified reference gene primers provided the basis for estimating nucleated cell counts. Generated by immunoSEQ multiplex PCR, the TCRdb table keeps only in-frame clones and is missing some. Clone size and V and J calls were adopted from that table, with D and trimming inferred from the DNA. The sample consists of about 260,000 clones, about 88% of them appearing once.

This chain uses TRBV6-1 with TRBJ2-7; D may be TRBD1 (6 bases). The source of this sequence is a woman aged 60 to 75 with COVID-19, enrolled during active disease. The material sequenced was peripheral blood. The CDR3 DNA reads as TGTGCCAGCAGTGAAGGGCTGCAGGGGTGGAAATACGAGCAGTACTTC. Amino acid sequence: CASSEGLQGWKYEQYF.